This T cell receptor beta chain was sequenced during a study of T-cell memory formation after mild COVID-19. Study-level points and caveats: Pre-infection memory already had some responding clones, implying cross-reactive memory joined.

This clonotype was observed many times. Its antigen is unknown. Germline V gives CDR1 SGHVS, CDR2 FNYEAQ. The CDR3 extends over 15 amino acids. V dropped 5 bases and J dropped 2 bases, with 14 bases sitting between them. One entry per CDR3 protein, called by TCRdb with MiXCR from the 5' RACE reads. Here the sample spans hundreds of thousands of distinct CDR3 sequences, around 25% being singletons. The receptor was derived from an adult woman who had mild COVID-19 (a few samples of this study predate the infection). Cell type and time point are not known. Sequencing used PBMCs or a T cell subset sorted from them (not recorded which). The chain carries TRBV7-6 and TRBJ2-3; D gene unclear. The CDR3 here is CASSRSTGFTDTQYF. CDR3 coding DNA: TGTGCCAGCAGCCGGAGCACGGGTTTCACAGATACGCAGTATTTT.